This T cell receptor (beta chain) was recorded in a study of graft-versus-host responses after intestinal transplantation. As to this clone: What it binds is not known.

Regarding the study as a whole: Subjects displaying graft-donor T cell macrochimerism possessed elevated graft-versus-host to host-versus-graft clonal ratios inside allografts.

Measured with immunoSEQ multiplex PCR; TCRdb has only the in-frame clones, and not every one. Among 85,000 to 110,000 clones listed, 93% were seen once. The sequencing used unstimulated CD8+ T cells sorted from spleen or lymph node cells, collected before intestinal transplant. The sequence derives from a human donor who received an intestinal transplant.

CDR3 region: CASVAGALGTGELFF. CDR3 DNA: TGTGCCAGTGTTGCGGGGGCGCTAGGTACCGGGGAGCTGTTTTTT. This chain joins TRBV19 and TRBJ2-2; the D gene is possibly TRBD2 (7 bases). The V end lost 8 bases, the J end lost 5 bases, and 18 bases lay between the germline ends. This CDR3 region has 15 residues. Germline CDR1 LNHDA, CDR2 SQIVND (reference sequence).